This entry lists 10 T cell receptor beta chains sequenced from one sample in a study of T-cell reconstitution after alpha-beta-depleted transplantation in children. Construction of the TCRbeta library involved unique molecular identifiers. MiXCR, applied by TCRdb to the PCR reads, yields one record per CDR3 protein. The table lists over 450,000 distinct CDR3 sequences, 8% to 11% of them singletons. This material consisted of PBMCs, taken before TCRalphabeta/CD19-depleted stem cell transplant. The source is a child aged 2 to 9 with inherited bone marrow failure, due to receive a stem cell transplant.

This clonotype was seen ten or more times. The chain uses TRBV7-2 and TRBJ1-2; possibly TRBD1 for D (5 bases). The CDR3 totals 12 residues. CDR1 and CDR2 (germline): SGHTA, FQGNSA. Trimming took off 6 bases at V and 7 bases at J, with 12 bases between the two ends. The CDR3 bases are TGTGCCAGCAGTGGGGGGTATTTTGGCTACACCTTC. Its translation: CASSGGYFGYTF.

This clonotype was seen ten or more times. The chain is built from TRBV7-8 and TRBJ2-4; D is unresolved. Germline CDR1 SGHVS, CDR2 FQNEAQ. With 1 base removed from V and 0 bases from J, the gap between germline ends came to 10 bases. The CDR3 is 16 amino acids. DNA for the CDR3: TGTGCCAGCAGCTTAGGGGTGGGGTTAGCCAAAAACATTCAGTACTTC. This codes for CASSLGVGLAKNIQYF.

In its sample, this clonotype was seen many times. The chain has TRBV5-1 and TRBJ1-1; D gene ambiguous. Germline V lookup: CDR1 SGHRS, CDR2 YFSETQ. This CDR3 comprises 13 residues. V gave up 5 bases and J gave up 2 bases, with 10 bases separating them. The CDR3 loop is CASRSAQNTEAFF. The CDR3 coding sequence is TGCGCCAGCAGATCAGCTCAAAACACTGAAGCTTTCTTT.

This clonotype has only a few counts. The gene calls are TRBV18 and TRBJ2-7; no reliable D call. The CDR3 consists of 15 residues. Per germline, CDR1 KGHSH and CDR2 LQKENI. Trimming took 6 bases from V and 7 from J, leaving 22 bases between them. CDR3 in DNA: TGTGCCAGCTCGGAAACGAGCCCTTCCCCCAGTGAGCAGTACTTC. Translation: CASSETSPSPSEQYF.

This clonotype was counted only a few times. The rearrangement joins TRBV28 to TRBJ2-1, with 10 bases identical to TRBD2. V was clipped by 6 bases and J by 4 bases; unmatched bases: 12. Germline V CDR1 and CDR2: MDHEN, SYDVKM. The CDR3 loop spans 17 amino acids. The CDR3 DNA reads TGTGCCAGCAGCCCCAGGACTAGCGGAGTTCTTTACAATGAGCAGTTCTTC. Its protein is CASSPRTSGVLYNEQFF. Full variable domain (missing parts from reference TRBV28 and TRBJ2-1): DVKVTQSSRYLVKRTGEKVFLECVQDMDHENMFWYRQDPGLGLRLIYFSYDVKMKEKGDIPEGYSVSREKKERFSLILESASTNQTSMYLCASSPRTSGVLYNEQFFGPGTRLTVL.

This clonotype showed up many times. This chain links TRBV19 with TRBJ2-7, with TRBD2 as a possible D gene (6 bases). The germline V gene has CDR1 LNHDA and CDR2 SQIVND (reference sequence). With 1 base removed from V and 5 bases from J, the gap between germline ends came to 15 bases. CDR3 size: 15 residues. CDR3 DNA: TGTGCCAGTAGTATAGGCCGGGGGACGGGCAACGAGCAGTACTTC. This sequence encodes CASSIGRGTGNEQYF.

At least ten counts were recorded for this clonotype. This chain links TRBV20-1 with TRBJ1-1, with 10 nucleotides matching TRBD1. CDR1 and CDR2 from the germline V gene are DFQATT and SNEGSKA (reference sequence). The CDR3 sequence is 14 residues long. V lost 6 bases to trimming and J lost 3 bases; unmatched junction nucleotides: 7. This CDR3 is CSAKPGTGDTEAFF. CDR3 nucleotide sequence: TGCAGTGCCAAACCCGGGACAGGGGACACTGAAGCTTTCTTT.

In its sample, this clonotype was seen many times. This chain joins TRBV5-1 and TRBJ2-1; perhaps D is TRBD1 or TRBD2 (5 bases each). Germline V gene sequence: CDR1 SGHRS, CDR2 YFSETQ. This CDR3 region has 12 residues. V was pared by 2 bases and J by 10 bases, with 10 bases between. CDR3 amino acids: CASSFSWGEQFF. As DNA, the CDR3 is TGCGCCAGCAGCTTTAGTTGGGGGGAGCAGTTCTTC.

The rearrangement joins TRBV5-1 to TRBJ2-1, with TRBD2 identical over 9 bases. Germline CDR1 SGHRS, CDR2 YFSETQ. V shed 4 bases and J 5 bases; nucleotides not matched to a gene: 10. The CDR3 contains 16 residues. CDR3 nucleotides: TGCGCCAGCAGCGGGGCGGGAGGGGTGTGGGACAATGAGCAGTTCTTC. It codes for CASSGAGGVWDNEQFF.

This clonotype was seen repeatedly, ten times or more. V and J are TRBV4-2 and TRBJ2-1; unclear D gene. Trimming stripped 0 bases from V and 7 bases from J, with 19 bases between. CDR3 length: 17 amino acids. Germline loops: CDR1 LGHNA, CDR2 YNFKEQ. Here the CDR3 reads CASSQETPTNEANEQFF. The CDR3 region has the DNA TGTGCCAGCAGCCAAGAAACTCCAACCAACGAGGCTAATGAGCAGTTCTTC.